This T cell receptor beta chain was recorded in a study of neoadjuvant nivolumab and ipilimumab in lung cancer. Sequencing was performed with immunoSEQ multiplex PCR; in TCRdb, only in-frame clones are kept and a portion is missing. The data contain tens of thousands of clones, 75% to 90% of them seen just once; the ten biggest clones take up about 6.5%. This clone was detected once. Its specificity is unknown. CDR3 length: 12 residues. The germline V gene has CDR1 SGHDT and CDR2 YYEEEE. Trimming took off 4 bases at V and 3 bases at J, with 5 bases between the two ends. Whole-study findings and limits: TCR richness and clonality were higher in tumors than adjacent uninvolved lung.

The sequencing used peripheral blood, collected before neoadjuvant nivolumab, alone or with ipilimumab. The chain is built from TRBV5-6 and TRBJ1-5, with unresolved D. The origin of this receptor is an adult with non-small cell lung cancer. In DNA form, the CDR3 reads TGTGCCAGCAGCCAAGACAATCAGCCCCAGCATTTT. Residues: CASSQDNQPQHF.